This is a list of T cell receptor beta chains from one sample in a study of cytomegalovirus exposure and HLA in healthy donors. Repertoires were generated with immunoSEQ multiplex PCR, while TCRdb's copy carries only in-frame clones and drops some. Of about 160,000 clones listed, around 90% are singletons. Sequenced: PBMCs. Source of these receptors: a man between 18 and 35 years old in good health and CMV-seronegative. The CDR3 runs from the conserved cysteine through the conserved F or W. The order of the fields is J gene, V gene, D gene, clone size, CDR3 protein, CDR3 DNA. D genes are given only for firm matches. Clone size is stated in some rows and not others, as once, few, many or a class when expanded.

j_gene: TRBJ2-2; v_gene: TRBV27; d_gene: NA; abundance: NA; CDR3aa: CASSWNTGELFF; CDR3nt: TGTGCCAGCAGCTGGAACACCGGGGAGCTGTTTTTT
j_gene: TRBJ2-7; v_gene: TRBV6-5; d_gene: NA; abundance: once; CDR3aa: CASSYSPGSHEYF; CDR3nt: TGTGCCAGCAGTTACTCCCCAGGGTCGCATGAGTACTTC
j_gene: TRBJ2-1; v_gene: TRBV27; d_gene: NA; abundance: NA; CDR3aa: CASSFRTAYNEQFF; CDR3nt: TGTGCCAGCAGTTTTCGGACAGCTTACAATGAGCAGTTCTTC
j_gene: TRBJ1-6; v_gene: TRBV4-1; d_gene: TRBD1; abundance: NA; CDR3aa: CASSQATGTNSPLHF; CDR3nt: TGCGCCAGCAGCCAAGCGACAGGGACAAATTCACCCCTCCACTTT
j_gene: TRBJ2-1; v_gene: TRBV4-2; d_gene: TRBD2; abundance: once; CDR3aa: CASSQEASGSKDEQFF; CDR3nt: TGTGCCAGCAGCCAAGAGGCTAGCGGGAGTAAAGATGAGCAGTTCTTC
j_gene: TRBJ1-4; v_gene: TRBV4-1; d_gene: NA; abundance: NA; CDR3aa: CASSPGSTNEKLFF; CDR3nt: TGCGCCAGCAGCCCGGGGAGCACTAATGAAAAACTGTTTTTT
j_gene: TRBJ1-5; v_gene: TRBV28; d_gene: TRBD1; abundance: NA; CDR3aa: CASSFRRGRGNQPQHF; CDR3nt: TGTGCCAGCAGTTTTCGGAGGGGGCGCGGAAATCAGCCCCAGCATTTT
j_gene: TRBJ2-4; v_gene: TRBV9; d_gene: NA; abundance: once; CDR3aa: CASITNGDIQYF; CDR3nt: TGTGCCAGCATAACAAACGGGGACATTCAGTACTTC
j_gene: TRBJ2-7; v_gene: TRBV7-2; d_gene: NA; abundance: NA; CDR3aa: CASSDSLAYEQYF; CDR3nt: TGTGCCAGCAGCGACAGTTTGGCCTACGAGCAGTACTTC
j_gene: TRBJ2-7; v_gene: TRBV6-5; d_gene: TRBD2; abundance: once; CDR3aa: CASSYQREGYEQYF; CDR3nt: TGTGCCAGCAGTTACCAGCGGGAGGGTTACGAGCAGTACTTC
j_gene: TRBJ2-1; v_gene: TRBV5-4; d_gene: TRBD2; abundance: NA; CDR3aa: CASSLRTRGAYNEQFF; CDR3nt: TGTGCCAGCAGCCTTAGGACTAGAGGGGCCTACAATGAGCAGTTCTTC
j_gene: TRBJ1-5; v_gene: TRBV15; d_gene: NA; abundance: NA; CDR3aa: CATRRTGYSNQPQHF; CDR3nt: TGTGCCACCAGGAGAACAGGGTATAGCAATCAGCCCCAGCATTTT
j_gene: TRBJ2-7; v_gene: TRBV27; d_gene: TRBD1; abundance: NA; CDR3aa: CASSLSADRTYEQYF; CDR3nt: TGTGCCAGCAGTTTATCGGCGGACAGGACCTACGAGCAGTACTTC
j_gene: TRBJ1-1; v_gene: TRBV27; d_gene: NA; abundance: NA; CDR3aa: CASRGGGTEAFF; CDR3nt: TGTGCCAGCAGAGGGGGGGGCACTGAAGCTTTCTTT
j_gene: TRBJ2-3; v_gene: TRBV27; d_gene: NA; abundance: NA; CDR3aa: CASSLPGFPDTQYF; CDR3nt: TGTGCCAGCAGTTTACCGGGGTTCCCAGATACGCAGTATTTT
j_gene: TRBJ2-7; v_gene: TRBV2; d_gene: NA; abundance: NA; CDR3aa: CASRGLAELGSYEQYF; CDR3nt: TGTGCCAGCAGGGGATTAGCGGAGCTAGGATCCTACGAGCAGTACTTC
j_gene: TRBJ1-3; v_gene: TRBV19; d_gene: NA; abundance: NA; CDR3aa: CASSTVRGNTIYF; CDR3nt: TGTGCCAGTAGTACGGTCCGAGGAAACACCATATATTTT
j_gene: TRBJ2-2; v_gene: TRBV2; d_gene: TRBD1; abundance: NA; CDR3aa: CASSEFGQGNTGELFF; CDR3nt: TGTGCCAGCAGTGAATTTGGACAGGGTAACACCGGGGAGCTGTTTTTT
j_gene: TRBJ2-2; v_gene: TRBV19; d_gene: TRBD1; abundance: NA; CDR3aa: CASSSTTGGGYTGELFF; CDR3nt: TGTGCCAGTAGTTCCACTACAGGGGGCGGATACACCGGGGAGCTGTTTTTT
j_gene: TRBJ1-4; v_gene: TRBV7-8; d_gene: NA; abundance: NA; CDR3aa: CASSLDSRSEKLFF; CDR3nt: TGTGCCAGCAGCCTCGACAGTCGGAGCGAAAAACTGTTTTTT
j_gene: TRBJ2-3; v_gene: TRBV5-1; d_gene: TRBD2; abundance: NA; CDR3aa: CASSPGTSGKSTDTQYF; CDR3nt: TGCGCCAGCAGCCCAGGGACTAGCGGAAAAAGCACAGATACGCAGTATTTT
j_gene: TRBJ1-5; v_gene: TRBV19; d_gene: TRBD1; abundance: NA; CDR3aa: CASSPRGAGTFSEEPQHF; CDR3nt: TGTGCCAGTAGCCCCAGGGGGGCAGGGACCTTTAGCGAGGAGCCCCAGCATTTT
j_gene: TRBJ1-2; v_gene: TRBV5-1; d_gene: NA; abundance: NA; CDR3aa: CASSPPGGFEGYTF; CDR3nt: TGCGCCAGCAGCCCCCCCGGCGGCTTTGAGGGCTACACCTTC
j_gene: TRBJ1-5; v_gene: TRBV4-1; d_gene: NA; abundance: NA; CDR3aa: CASSQVFGFVAGTFNQPQHF; CDR3nt: TGCGCCAGCAGCCAAGTCTTTGGCTTTGTCGCAGGGACATTCAATCAGCCCCAGCATTTT
j_gene: TRBJ1-6; v_gene: TRBV6-4; d_gene: NA; abundance: few; CDR3aa: CARRRGGLKSPLHF; CDR3nt: TGTGCCAGGCGGAGGGGAGGGCTGAAGTCACCCCTCCACTTT
j_gene: TRBJ2-7; v_gene: TRBV4-3; d_gene: NA; abundance: NA; CDR3aa: CASSQVNSHEQYF; CDR3nt: TGCGCCAGCAGCCAGGTCAACTCCCACGAGCAGTACTTC
j_gene: TRBJ2-2; v_gene: TRBV7-6; d_gene: NA; abundance: NA; CDR3aa: CASSLALVWGVTGELFF; CDR3nt: TGTGCCAGCAGCTTAGCGCTGGTGTGGGGGGTCACCGGGGAGCTGTTTTTT
j_gene: TRBJ2-5; v_gene: TRBV7-6; d_gene: TRBD2; abundance: NA; CDR3aa: CASSLVAGGRETQYF; CDR3nt: TGTGCCAGCAGCTTAGTAGCGGGAGGTCGGGAGACCCAGTACTTC